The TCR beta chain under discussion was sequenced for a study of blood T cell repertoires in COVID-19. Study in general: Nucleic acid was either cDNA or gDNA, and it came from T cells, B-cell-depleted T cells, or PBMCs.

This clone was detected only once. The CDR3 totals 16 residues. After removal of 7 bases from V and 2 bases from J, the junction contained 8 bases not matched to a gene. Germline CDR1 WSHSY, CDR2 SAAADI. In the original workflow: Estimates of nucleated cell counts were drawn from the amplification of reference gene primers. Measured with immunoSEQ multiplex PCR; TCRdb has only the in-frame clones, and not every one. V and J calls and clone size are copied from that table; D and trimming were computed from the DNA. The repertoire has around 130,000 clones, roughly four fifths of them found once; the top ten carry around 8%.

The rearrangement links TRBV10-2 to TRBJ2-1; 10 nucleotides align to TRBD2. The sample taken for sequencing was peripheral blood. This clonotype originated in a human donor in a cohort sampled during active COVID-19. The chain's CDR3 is CASTRVAGGTYNEQFF. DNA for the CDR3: TGCGCCAGCACGCGGGTAGCGGGGGGTACCTACAATGAGCAGTTCTTC.